This T cell receptor (beta chain) was found in a study of regulatory and conventional T cells in breast cancer. By its share, this clonotype is medium-sized. A single record per CDR3 protein comes from TCRdb applying MiXCR to the PCR reads. The data hold about 10,000 distinct CDR3 sequences, with roughly 36% observed a single time. The receptor's source is a male donor in good health. Input material: conventional T cells from blood.

The CDR3 DNA sequence: TGTGCCAGCAGTTACAGGCCCCGGACCTACAATGAGCAGTTCTTC. Encoded protein: CASSYRPRTYNEQFF. The rearrangement links TRBV6-5 to TRBJ2-1; D unresolved. V was clipped by 2 bases and J by 2 bases, with 10 bases between them. The CDR3 covers 15 residues. Germline assignment: CDR1 MNHEY and CDR2 SVGAGI.